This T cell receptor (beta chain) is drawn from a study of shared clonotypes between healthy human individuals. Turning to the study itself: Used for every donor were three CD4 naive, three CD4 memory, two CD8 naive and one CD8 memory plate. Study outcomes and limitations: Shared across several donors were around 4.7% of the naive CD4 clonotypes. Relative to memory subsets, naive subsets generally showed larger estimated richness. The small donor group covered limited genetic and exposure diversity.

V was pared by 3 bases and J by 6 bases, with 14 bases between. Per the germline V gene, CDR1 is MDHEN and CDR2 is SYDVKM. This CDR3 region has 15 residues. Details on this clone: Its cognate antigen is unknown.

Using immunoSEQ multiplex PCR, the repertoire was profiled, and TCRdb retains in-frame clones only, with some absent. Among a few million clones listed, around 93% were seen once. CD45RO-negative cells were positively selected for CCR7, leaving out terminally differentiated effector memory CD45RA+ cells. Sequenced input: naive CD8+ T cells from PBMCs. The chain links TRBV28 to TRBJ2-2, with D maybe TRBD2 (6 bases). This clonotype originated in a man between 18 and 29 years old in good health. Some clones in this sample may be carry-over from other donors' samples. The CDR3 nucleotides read TGTGCCAGCAGTTTGATAACGGGAGAATCCGGGGAGCTGTTTTTT. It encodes CASSLITGESGELFF.